The clone carrying this T cell receptor (beta chain) was observed a few times. This record comes from a study of human T cells and chemical hapten exposure. For the study at large: 2% DPC applied to a 2 cm by 2 cm arm area sensitized donors. Readings were taken at 6 days from patch tests that had applied 0.01% DPC to the upper back.

Indicated time point: patch test 1, 2 weeks after DPC sensitization. As for treatment: therapeutic diphenylcyclopropenone sensitization with weekly scalp DPC. Unique molecular identifiers were affixed to discrete cDNA molecules within the library. TCRdb independently ran MiXCR on the RACE reads; one entry per CDR3 protein. The table includes 300,000 to 350,000 distinct CDR3 sequences, around 7% detected once. The CDR3 runs 14 residues. Germline V gene data show CDR1 as LGHNA and CDR2 as YSLEER. V gave up 0 bases and J gave up 2 bases, with 7 bases separating them. Material: whole blood, obtained in connection with sensitization to the hapten diphenylcyclopropenone (DPC). The chain carries TRBV4-3 and TRBJ1-1; D call uncertain. The sequence derives from a woman aged 18-29 years with alopecia areata. Some clones in this sample may be carry-over from other donors' samples. CDR3 nucleotide sequence: TGCGCCAGCAGCCAAGAAATTCGTAACACTGAAGCTTTCTTT. Amino acids: CASSQEIRNTEAFF.